This T cell receptor beta chain derives from a study of CD8 T cells in ankylosing spondylitis. Study-wide findings and caveats: One TCR beta motif, made up of several highly homologous variants, appeared characteristic of ankylosing spondylitis blood. There was reportedly significant enrichment of clones that were disease-linked in matched ankylosing spondylitis synovial fluid. Some of the motif variants had earlier been found in reactive arthritis patients' fluid and blood. As for the disease-linked clones, they showed a CD8+ phenotype and occurred at relatively low frequencies in peripheral blood.

The CDR3 length is 15 residues. V dropped 8 bases and J dropped 0; count of bases not matched to a gene: 10. It was by quantitative 5'-RACE with molecular barcodes that TCR beta libraries were made. TCRdb itself ran the 5' RACE reads through MiXCR, one entry per CDR3 protein. The sample holds around 430,000 distinct CDR3 sequences, approximately 17% seen once. The sample holds a few counts of this clonotype. No antigen is known for it. The J gene is TRBJ2-7, the V gene TRBV6-7; 7 positions agree with TRBD1. TRBV6-7 falls under the ORF class, with uncertain function. This clonotype originated in a male donor with ankylosing spondylitis. Sequences were obtained from blood, either unsorted or a sorted T cell fraction (not recorded which). CDR3 in DNA: TGTGCCAGCCCCCCGGGACAGCTCCTCTCCTACGAGCAGTACTTC. Its translation is CASPPGQLLSYEQYF.